This entry lists 25 T cell receptor beta chains sequenced from one sample in a study of cytomegalovirus exposure and HLA in healthy donors. The PCR used 60 Vbeta and 13 Jbeta primers. The repertoire was sequenced with immunoSEQ multiplex PCR; TCRdb's copy has only in-frame clones and lacks some. The repertoire includes 160,000 or so clones, roughly 88% of them detected once, and over 1.5% sits in the top ten. Sequencing was done on a sample of PBMCs. The origin of the receptors is a woman aged 18-29 years in good health and CMV-seronegative.

In DNA, the CDR3 is TGTGCCAGCAGCCCCGTTCACGAAGCCTCAACTAATGAAAAACTGTTTTTT. Translation gives CASSPVHEASTNEKLFF. The chain joins TRBV4-2 to TRBJ1-4; D unresolved. Germline CDR1 is LGHNA and CDR2 is YNFKEQ. V was cut by 4 bases and J by 0 bases, with 15 bases left in between. The CDR3 has 17 amino acids.

This clone turned up a few times. The J gene is TRBJ2-7, the V gene TRBV25-1; TRBD1 matches 9 bases. V shed 4 bases and J 1 base; nucleotides not matched to a gene: 2. The CDR3 spans 14 residues. Germline V gene lookup returns CDR1 MGHDK and CDR2 SYGVNS. The CDR3 nucleotides read TGTGCCAGCAGTGTAGGGACAGGGTCCTACGAGCAGTACTTC. It codes for CASSVGTGSYEQYF.

The chain is built from TRBV6-6 and TRBJ1-2; 7 bases agree with TRBD1. This CDR3 is 14 amino acids long. V lost 6 bases and J lost 3; bases outside the gene matches: 7. Germline V gene sequence: CDR1 MNHNY, CDR2 SVGAGI (reference sequence). This CDR3 reads CASRQDDRDYGYTF. CDR3 sequence (DNA): TGTGCCAGCAGGCAAGACGACAGGGACTATGGCTACACCTTC.

The genes are TRBV11-2 and TRBJ2-1, with D hard to call. V was trimmed by 3 bases and J by 3 bases, leaving 12 bases between them. There are 15 residues in the CDR3. The germline CDR1 and CDR2 sequences are SGHAT and FQNNGV. The CDR3 sequence: CASSLHLAGYNEQFF. As DNA, the CDR3 is TGTGCCAGCAGCTTGCACCTCGCCGGCTACAATGAGCAGTTCTTC.

The chain recombines TRBV6-5 with TRBJ1-4; 10 nucleotides line up with TRBD1. V trimming: 4 bases; J trimming: 5 bases; junction bases outside the gene matches: 4. The CDR3 runs 15 residues. From germline, CDR1 is MNHEY and CDR2 SVGAGI. CDR3 in amino acids: CASSFDRGLNEKLFF. The CDR3 coding sequence is TGTGCCAGCAGTTTTGACAGGGGGCTGAATGAAAAACTGTTTTTT.

The chain employs TRBV6-9 and TRBJ1-2; D call uncertain. The CDR3 runs 15 residues. The germline V and J ends were trimmed by 0 bases and 7 bases, with 15 bases remaining between them. CDR1 and CDR2 from the germline V gene are MNHGY and SVAAGI. The CDR3 DNA sequence: TGTGCCAGCAGTTATTCGATTCCTTTGGGCCCTGGCTACACCTTC. Translated, it gives CASSYSIPLGPGYTF.

The chain employs TRBV5-8 and TRBJ2-5; 14 bases map to TRBD2. V lost 4 bases to trimming and J lost 1 base; unmatched junction nucleotides: 6. The CDR3 has 17 amino acids. CDR1 and CDR2 (germline): SGHTS, YDEGEE. CDR3 in DNA: TGTGCCAGCAGCCCCGGGACTAGCGGGGGACGCCAAGAGACCCAGTACTTC. Protein: CASSPGTSGGRQETQYF.

The chain recombines TRBV27 with TRBJ1-6, with 10 nucleotides matching TRBD1. The CDR3 runs to 16 residues. Germline lookup yields CDR1 MNHEY and CDR2 SMNVEV (reference sequence). Unmatched junction bases numbered 6, after V lost 2 bases and J lost 8 bases. The CDR3 sequence: CASSLRWTGGDSPLHF. The CDR3 bases are TGTGCCAGCAGTTTAAGATGGACAGGGGGTGATTCACCCCTCCACTTT.

The chain has TRBV15 and TRBJ2-1; D is possibly TRBD1 (6 bases). The CDR3 covers 15 residues. From germline, CDR1 is LNHNV and CDR2 YYDKDF (reference sequence). The V gene lost 3 bases and the J gene lost 9 bases, with 18 bases spanning the gap. The CDR3 DNA follows: TGTGCCACCAGCAGTGAACCCAACAGGGATCTTGAGCAGTTCTTC. Translation: CATSSEPNRDLEQFF.

V usage is TRBV5-1 and J usage is TRBJ1-1; D gene unclear. The V and J ends lost 2 bases and 1 base respectively, with 9 bases between them. CDR1 and CDR2 (germline): SGHRS, YFSETQ. The CDR3 is 14 residues long. CDR3: CASSFVTGNTEAFF. For the CDR3, the DNA is TGCGCCAGCAGCTTTGTTACTGGGAACACTGAAGCTTTCTTT.

CDR3 sequence: CASRFLPGQQYEQYF. DNA for the CDR3: TGCGCCAGCAGGTTCCTTCCGGGACAACAGTACGAGCAGTACTTC. This rearrangement joins TRBV5-1 to TRBJ2-7, with D maybe TRBD1 (6 bases). The germline V gene has CDR1 SGHRS and CDR2 YFSETQ. V dropped 5 bases and J dropped 4 bases, with 19 bases sitting between them. The CDR3 runs 15 residues.

This clone was observed a few times. The V gene is TRBV7-9, the J gene TRBJ2-1; perhaps TRBD1 as D (6 bases). Trimming stripped 3 bases from V and 6 bases from J, with 15 bases between. There are 15 residues in the CDR3. CDR1 SEHNR and CDR2 FQNEAQ come from the germline V gene (reference sequence). The CDR3 DNA follows: TGTGCCAGCAGCTTGGGGACATCCTGGGTCAATGAGCAGTTCTTC. It translates to CASSLGTSWVNEQFF.

The CDR3 is CASSQQGIGKGAQHF. The CDR3 region has the DNA TGTGCCAGCAGTCAACAGGGGATTGGTAAGGGTGCCCAGCATTTT. V is TRBV27 and J is TRBJ1-5, with TRBD1 matching 7 bases. Germline V gene sequence: CDR1 MNHEY, CDR2 SMNVEV (reference sequence). V was pared by 5 bases and J by 11 bases, with 15 bases of the junction left unmatched. This CDR3 has 15 amino acids.

The rearrangement joins TRBV5-8 to TRBJ2-3, with 9 bases fitting TRBD1. After removal of 4 bases from V and 2 bases from J, the junction contained 5 bases not matched to a gene. The CDR3 is made up of 15 amino acids. Germline V gene data show CDR1 as SGHTS and CDR2 as YDEGEE. Here the CDR3 DNA reads TGTGCCAGCAGCAACACAGGGGGCTTCACAGATACGCAGTATTTT. Translating gives CASSNTGGFTDTQYF.

The chain carries TRBV7-9 and TRBJ2-1, with a tentative D call TRBD2 (7 bases). Trimming shortened V by 6 bases and J by 8 bases, and 17 bases separated the two germline ends. The CDR3 totals 14 residues. Germline assignment: CDR1 SEHNR and CDR2 FQNEAQ (reference sequence). CDR3 DNA sequence: TGTGCCAGCAGAAAAGCTCCGGGGGGCCATGAGCAGTTCTTC. Amino acids: CASRKAPGGHEQFF.

V is TRBV28 and J is TRBJ2-2; no clear D gene. The CDR3 sequence is 12 residues long. With 5 bases removed from V and 8 bases from J, the gap between germline ends came to 9 bases. In germline, CDR1 is MDHEN, CDR2 SYDVKM. This CDR3 reads CASSPGSGELFF. The CDR3 DNA follows: TGTGCCAGCAGTCCGGGTTCGGGGGAGCTGTTTTTT.

The rearrangement links TRBV27 to TRBJ2-3, with D perhaps TRBD1 (6 bases). The CDR3 contains 14 residues. Per the germline V gene, CDR1 is MNHEY and CDR2 is SMNVEV (reference sequence). Trimming removed 6 bases at V and 0 bases at J, with 10 bases between. The CDR3: CASRGAASTDTQYF. CDR3 nucleotides: TGTGCCAGCAGGGGGGCGGCTAGCACAGATACGCAGTATTTT.

The genes are TRBV6-1 and TRBJ1-1; D gene ambiguous. Germline CDR1 MNHNS, CDR2 SASEGT. The CDR3 totals 13 residues. Trimming cost V 7 bases and J 5 bases, with 14 bases left between them. For the CDR3, the DNA is TGTGCCAGCACGGAGGGTCGGGTAACTGAAGCTTTCTTT. It is translated as CASTEGRVTEAFF.

CDR3 in DNA: TGTGCCAGCAGTGTTGGACAGTCTAACTACGAGCAGTACTTC. Its protein is CASSVGQSNYEQYF. The rearrangement joins TRBV6-1 to TRBJ2-7; D is possibly TRBD1 (6 bases). Between the trimmed V and J ends, which lost 4 bases and 3 bases, there was a span of 13 bases. CDR1 is MNHNS and CDR2 is SASEGT in the germline V gene. CDR3 length: 14 residues.

This clone was detected a few times. The rearrangement links TRBV7-9 to TRBJ2-1; D may be TRBD2 (6 bases). Trimming stripped 5 bases from V and 0 bases from J, with 17 bases between. Germline CDR1 is SEHNR and CDR2 is FQNEAQ (reference sequence). This CDR3 is 17 amino acids long. This chain's CDR3 is CASSPAKAGYSYNEQFF. The CDR3 nucleotides read TGTGCCAGCAGCCCGGCGAAAGCGGGCTACTCCTACAATGAGCAGTTCTTC.

Comments on this clone: The same CDR3 can be traced to other DNA sequences in this sample. The chain is built from TRBV28 and TRBJ1-6; D may be TRBD1 (6 bases). The CDR3 covers 13 residues. The V end lost 6 bases, the J end lost 7 bases, and 10 bases lay between the germline ends. The germline gives CDR1 MDHEN, CDR2 SYDVKM. CDR3 region: CASRPQGNSPLHF. In DNA form, the CDR3 reads TGTGCCAGCAGGCCCCAGGGGAATTCACCCCTCCACTTT.

The chain has TRBV25-1 and TRBJ1-6; 8 bases agree with TRBD1. V shed 7 bases, J shed 10 bases, and the junction held 9 bases outside the gene matches. Germline loops: CDR1 MGHDK, CDR2 SYGVNS. The CDR3 contains 14 residues. The CDR3 reads CASIGQGRGSPLHF. Here the CDR3 DNA reads TGTGCCAGCATTGGACAGGGAAGAGGATCACCCCTCCACTTT.

V usage is TRBV4-1 and J usage is TRBJ2-3; 8 bases line up with TRBD2. The V gene's germline CDR1 is MGHRA and CDR2 YSYEKL. The CDR3 is 16 residues long. V dropped 0 bases and J dropped 11; count of bases not matched to a gene: 13. This CDR3 is CASSQDPRGGSQMQYF. The CDR3 DNA follows: TGCGCCAGCAGCCAAGATCCCCGGGGGGGATCCCAGATGCAGTATTTT.

The V and J genes are TRBV14 and TRBJ1-4; 7 positions match TRBD1. Trimming cost V 2 bases and J 8 bases; bases outside gene matches: 8. Germline CDR1 SGHDN, CDR2 FVKESK. The CDR3 loop spans 15 amino acids. CDR3: CASSQQQGTHEKLFF. CDR3 DNA: TGTGCCAGCAGCCAACAACAGGGGACGCACGAAAAACTGTTTTTT.

This clone was seen only once. V gene TRBV11-3 combines with J gene TRBJ2-4, with TRBD2 matching over 7 bases. Trimming removed 7 bases from V and 8 bases from J; junction bases left unmatched: 8. The CDR3 spans 13 residues. Germline V gene data show CDR1 as SGHNT and CDR2 as YENEEA. The CDR3 region has the DNA TGTGCCAGCACCTCTTGGGGGGGGGACATTCAGTACTTC. Its protein product is CASTSWGGDIQYF. Complete variable domain (other parts from reference TRBV11-3 and TRBJ2-4): EAGVVQSPRYKIIEKKQPVAFWCNPISGHNTLYWYLQNLGQGPELLIRYENEEAVDDSQLPKDRFSAERLKGVDSTLKIQPAELGDSAVYLCASTSWGGDIQYFGAGTRLSVL.